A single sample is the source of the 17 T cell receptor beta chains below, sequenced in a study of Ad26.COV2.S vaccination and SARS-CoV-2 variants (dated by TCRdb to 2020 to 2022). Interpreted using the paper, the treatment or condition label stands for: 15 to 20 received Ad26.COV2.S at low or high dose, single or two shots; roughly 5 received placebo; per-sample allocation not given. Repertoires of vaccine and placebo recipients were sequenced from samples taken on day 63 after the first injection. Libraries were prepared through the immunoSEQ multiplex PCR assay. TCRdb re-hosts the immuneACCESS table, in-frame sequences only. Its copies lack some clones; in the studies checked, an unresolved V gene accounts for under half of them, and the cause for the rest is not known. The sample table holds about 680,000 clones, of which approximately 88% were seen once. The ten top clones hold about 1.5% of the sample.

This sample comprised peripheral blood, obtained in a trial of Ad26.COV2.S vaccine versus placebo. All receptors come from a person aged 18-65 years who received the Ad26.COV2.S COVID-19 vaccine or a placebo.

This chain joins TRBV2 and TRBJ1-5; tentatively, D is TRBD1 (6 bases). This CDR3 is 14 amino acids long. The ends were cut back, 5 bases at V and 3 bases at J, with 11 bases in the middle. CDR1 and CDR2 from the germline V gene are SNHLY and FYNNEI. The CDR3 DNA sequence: TGTGCCAGCAGTTACAGGGTACTCAATCAGCCCCAGCATTTT. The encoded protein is CASSYRVLNQPQHF. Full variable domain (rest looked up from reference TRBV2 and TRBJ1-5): EPEVTQTPSHQVTQMGQEVILRCVPISNHLYFYWYRQILGQKVEFLVSFYNNEISEKSEIFDDQFSVERPDGSNFTLKIRSTKLEDSAMYFCASSYRVLNQPQHFGDGTRLSIL.

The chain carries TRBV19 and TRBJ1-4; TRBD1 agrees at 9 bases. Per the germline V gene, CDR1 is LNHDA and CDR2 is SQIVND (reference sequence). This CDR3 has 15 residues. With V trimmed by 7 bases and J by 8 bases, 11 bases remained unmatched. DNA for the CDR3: TGTGCCAGTAATTTACAGGGGGCGCTGGGAGAAAAACTGTTTTTT. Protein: CASNLQGALGEKLFF.

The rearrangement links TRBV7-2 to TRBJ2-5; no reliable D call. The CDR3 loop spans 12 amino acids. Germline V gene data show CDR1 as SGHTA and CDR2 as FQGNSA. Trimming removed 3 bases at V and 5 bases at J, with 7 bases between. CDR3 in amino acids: CASSFNGETQYF. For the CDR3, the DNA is TGTGCCAGCAGCTTCAATGGCGAGACCCAGTACTTC.

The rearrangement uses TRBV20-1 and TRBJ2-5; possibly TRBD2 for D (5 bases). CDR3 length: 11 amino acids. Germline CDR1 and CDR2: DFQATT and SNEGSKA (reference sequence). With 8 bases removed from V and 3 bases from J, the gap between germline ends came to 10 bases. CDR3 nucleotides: TGCAGTCTCTTCGGGGAAGAGACCCAGTACTTC. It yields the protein CSLFGEETQYF.

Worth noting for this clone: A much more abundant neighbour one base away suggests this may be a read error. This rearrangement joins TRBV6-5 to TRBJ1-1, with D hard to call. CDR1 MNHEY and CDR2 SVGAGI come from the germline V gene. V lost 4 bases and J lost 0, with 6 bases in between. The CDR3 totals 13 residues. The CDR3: CASSSAMNTEAFF. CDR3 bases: TGTGCCAGCAGTTCGGCTATGAACACTGAAGCTTTCTTT.

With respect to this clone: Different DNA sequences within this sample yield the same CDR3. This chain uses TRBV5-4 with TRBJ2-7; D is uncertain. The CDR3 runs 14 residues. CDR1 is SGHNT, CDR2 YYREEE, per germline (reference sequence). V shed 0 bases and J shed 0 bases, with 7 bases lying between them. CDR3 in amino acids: CASSLGGSSYEQYF. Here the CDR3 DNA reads TGTGCCAGCAGCTTGGGCGGAAGCTCCTACGAGCAGTACTTC.

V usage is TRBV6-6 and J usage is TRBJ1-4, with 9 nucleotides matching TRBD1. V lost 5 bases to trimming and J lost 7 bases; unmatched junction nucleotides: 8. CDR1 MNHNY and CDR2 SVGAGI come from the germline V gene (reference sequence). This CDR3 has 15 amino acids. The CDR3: CASSEGQGLGEKLFF. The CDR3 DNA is TGTGCCAGCAGTGAGGGACAGGGTCTAGGTGAAAAACTGTTTTTT.

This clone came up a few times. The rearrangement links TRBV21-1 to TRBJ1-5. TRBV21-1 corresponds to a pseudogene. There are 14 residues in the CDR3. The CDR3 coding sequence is TGTGCCAGCAGCATACAGGCCTGGGGGCAGCCCCAGCATTTT. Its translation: CASSIQAWGQPQHF.

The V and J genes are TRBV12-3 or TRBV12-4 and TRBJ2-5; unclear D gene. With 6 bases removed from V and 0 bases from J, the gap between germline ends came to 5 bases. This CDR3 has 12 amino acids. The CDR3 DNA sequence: TGTGCCAGCAGCACCTACCAAGAGACCCAGTACTTC. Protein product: CASSTYQETQYF.

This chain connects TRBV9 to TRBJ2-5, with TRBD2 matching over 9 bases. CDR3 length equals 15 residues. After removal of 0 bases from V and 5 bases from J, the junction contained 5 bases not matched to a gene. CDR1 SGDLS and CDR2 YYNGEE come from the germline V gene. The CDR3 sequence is CASSVAGGRVETQYF. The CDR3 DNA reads TGTGCCAGCAGCGTAGCGGGCGGGAGGGTCGAGACCCAGTACTTC.

Here the CDR3 reads CASRLAGENEQFF. For the CDR3, the DNA is TGTGCCAGCAGACTAGCGGGAGAAAATGAGCAGTTCTTC. The chain uses TRBV7-9 and TRBJ2-1; 11 nucleotides line up with TRBD2. The length of the CDR3 is 13 residues. Trimming at V came to 6 bases and at J to 7 bases, leaving 2 bases not matched to a gene. Germline V gene data show CDR1 as SEHNR and CDR2 as FQNEAQ (reference sequence).

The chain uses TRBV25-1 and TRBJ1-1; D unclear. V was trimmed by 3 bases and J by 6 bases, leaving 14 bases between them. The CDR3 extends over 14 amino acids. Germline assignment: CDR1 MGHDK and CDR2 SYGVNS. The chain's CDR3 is CASSDPDGIPEAFF. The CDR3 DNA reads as TGTGCCAGCAGTGACCCGGACGGTATACCTGAAGCTTTCTTT.

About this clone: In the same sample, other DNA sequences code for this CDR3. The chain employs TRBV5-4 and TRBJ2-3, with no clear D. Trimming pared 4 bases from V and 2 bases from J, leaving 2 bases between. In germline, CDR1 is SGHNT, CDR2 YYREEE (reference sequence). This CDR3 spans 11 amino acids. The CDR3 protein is CASSLTDTQYF. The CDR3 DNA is TGTGCCAGCAGCCTCACAGATACGCAGTATTTT.

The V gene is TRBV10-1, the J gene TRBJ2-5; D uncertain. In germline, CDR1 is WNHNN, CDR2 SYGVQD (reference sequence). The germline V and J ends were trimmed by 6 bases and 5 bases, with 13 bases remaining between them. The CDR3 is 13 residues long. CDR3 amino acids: CASSRRVGETQYF. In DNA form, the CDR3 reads TGCGCCAGCAGCCGTAGGGTGGGGGAGACCCAGTACTTC.

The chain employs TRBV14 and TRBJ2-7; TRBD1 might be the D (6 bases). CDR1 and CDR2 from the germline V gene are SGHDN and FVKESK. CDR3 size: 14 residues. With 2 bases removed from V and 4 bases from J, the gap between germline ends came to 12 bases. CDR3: CASSQQWGRYEQYF. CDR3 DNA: TGTGCCAGCAGCCAACAGTGGGGGCGGTACGAGCAGTACTTC.

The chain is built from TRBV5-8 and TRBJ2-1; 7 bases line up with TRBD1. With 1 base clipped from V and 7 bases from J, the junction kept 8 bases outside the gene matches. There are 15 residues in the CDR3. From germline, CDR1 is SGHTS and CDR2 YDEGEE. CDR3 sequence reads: CASSLMTGTINEQFF. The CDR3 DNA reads TGTGCCAGCAGCTTGATGACAGGGACAATTAATGAGCAGTTCTTC. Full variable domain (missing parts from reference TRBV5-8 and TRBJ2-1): EAGVTQSPTHLIKTRGQQATLRCSPISGHTSVYWYQQALGLGLQFLLWYDEGEERNRGNFPPRFSGRQFPNYSSELNVNALELEDSALYLCASSLMTGTINEQFFGPGTRLTVL.

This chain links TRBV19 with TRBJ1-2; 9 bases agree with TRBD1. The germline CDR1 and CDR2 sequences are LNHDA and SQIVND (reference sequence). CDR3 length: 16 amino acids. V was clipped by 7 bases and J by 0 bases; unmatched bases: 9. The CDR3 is CASTIWGQGANYGYTF. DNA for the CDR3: TGTGCCAGTACCATTTGGGGACAGGGAGCTAACTATGGCTACACCTTC.